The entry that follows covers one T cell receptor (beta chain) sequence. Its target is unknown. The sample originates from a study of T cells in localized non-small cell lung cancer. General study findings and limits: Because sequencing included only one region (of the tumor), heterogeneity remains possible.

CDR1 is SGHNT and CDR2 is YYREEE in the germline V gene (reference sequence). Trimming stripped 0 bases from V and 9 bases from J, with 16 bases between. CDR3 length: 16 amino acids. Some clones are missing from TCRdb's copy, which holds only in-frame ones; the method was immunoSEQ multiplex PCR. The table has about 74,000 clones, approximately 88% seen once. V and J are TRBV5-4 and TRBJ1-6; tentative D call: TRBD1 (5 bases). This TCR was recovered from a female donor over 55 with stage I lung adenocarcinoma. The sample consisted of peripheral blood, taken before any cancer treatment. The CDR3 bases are TGTGCCAGCAGCTTGGTTATGGGCAGGGCGACTTCACCCCTCCACTTT. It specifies CASSLVMGRATSPLHF. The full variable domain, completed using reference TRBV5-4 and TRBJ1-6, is ETGVTQSPTHLIKTRGQQVTLRCSSQSGHNTVSWYQQALGQGPQFIFQYYREEENGRGNFPPRFSGLQFPNYSSELNVNALELDDSALYLCASSLVMGRATSPLHFGNGTRLTVT.